The 28 T cell receptor beta chains listed next were all sequenced from one sample in a study of CD8+CD57+ T cells in acquired aplastic anemia. Genomic DNA was employed as the template in profiling TCR beta VDJ and CDR3. TCRdb independently ran MiXCR on the reads; one entry per CDR3 protein. The sample has 150,000 to 200,000 distinct CDR3 sequences, around half seen once. By flow cytometry, patients selected for sequencing had shown an expansion of CD8+CD57+ cells. The sample was sorted CD4+, CD8+, or CD8+CD57+ T cells (not recorded which) from PBMCs. Receptors originate from a human donor with aplastic anemia.

The chain joins TRBV10-1 to TRBJ2-1; D might be TRBD2 (5 bases). V gave up 7 bases and J gave up 0 bases, with 16 bases separating them. The CDR3 contains 16 residues. CDR1 is WNHNN, CDR2 SYGVQD, per germline (reference sequence). CDR3 DNA: TGCGCCAGCACGTATGCCCCTAGCTACTCCTACAATGAGCAGTTCTTC. Translated: CASTYAPSYSYNEQFF.

In this sample, this clonotype turned up many times. The chain has TRBV6-1 and TRBJ1-6, with a possible D match to TRBD1 (5 bases). The CDR3 spans 17 residues. Per the germline V gene, CDR1 is MNHNS and CDR2 is SASEGT. The germline V and J ends were trimmed by 1 base and 7 bases, with 17 bases remaining between them. The CDR3 region has the DNA TGTGCCAGCAGTGAAGGGGGGGTAGGGATGGGAAATTCACCCCTCCACTTT. It yields the protein CASSEGGVGMGNSPLHF.

This clonotype was seen a few times. The rearrangement uses TRBV20-1 and TRBJ2-7, with D perhaps matching TRBD2 (6 bases). This CDR3 has 13 amino acids. Germline assignment: CDR1 DFQATT and CDR2 SNEGSKA (reference sequence). V gave up 8 bases and J gave up 6 bases, with 20 bases separating them. The CDR3 bases are TGCAGTACCACTACGGGGGAGGCCGGCGAGCAGTACTTC. It is translated as CSTTTGEAGEQYF.

This clonotype was seen only once. The rearrangement links TRBV28 to TRBJ2-5; TRBD2 agrees at 10 bases. Per germline, CDR1 MDHEN and CDR2 SYDVKM. The CDR3 contains 17 residues. Trimming removed 3 bases from V and 2 bases from J; junction bases left unmatched: 9. The CDR3 DNA sequence: TGTGCCAGCAGTTTGGAACTAGCGGGGACTACACAAGAGACCCAGTACTTC. Its translation: CASSLELAGTTQETQYF. Combining the CDR3 with reference TRBV28 and TRBJ2-5 gives the whole variable domain DVKVTQSSRYLVKRTGEKVFLECVQDMDHENMFWYRQDPGLGLRLIYFSYDVKMKEKGDIPEGYSVSREKKERFSLILESASTNQTSMYLCASSLELAGTTQETQYFGPGTRLLVL.

Comments on this clonotype: This may be a read error: a much more frequent sequence differs by one nucleotide. The chain employs TRBV5-1 and TRBJ2-1; D gene ambiguous. Per germline, CDR1 SGHRS and CDR2 YFSETQ. CDR3 size: 15 residues. In DNA form, the CDR3 reads TGCGCCTGCAGCTTGGGCCATGCTAGGGACAATGAGCAGTTCTTC. Translated: CACSLGHARDNEQFF.

The chain carries TRBV7-3 and TRBJ2-3; D call uncertain. The CDR3 is 12 amino acids. The germline CDR1 and CDR2 sequences are SGHTA and FQGTGA. The V end was cut by 5 bases, the J end by 3 bases, with 6 bases between. The CDR3 sequence: CASSPGTDTQYF. The CDR3, as DNA: TGTGCCAGCAGCCCCGGGACAGATACGCAGTATTTT. The complete variable domain, with remaining parts taken from reference TRBV7-3 and TRBJ2-3, reads GAGVSQTPSNKVTEKGKYVELRCDPISGHTALYWYRQSLGQGPEFLIYFQGTGAADDSGLPNDRFFAVRPEGSVSTLKIQRTERGDSAVYLCASSPGTDTQYFGPGTRLTVL.

This clonotype was detected ten times or more. The CDR3 loop is CASSYSGKGVYNEQFF. As DNA, the CDR3 is TGTGCCAGCAGTTACTCGGGGAAGGGGGTGTACAATGAGCAGTTCTTC. This chain uses TRBV6-2 or TRBV6-3 with TRBJ2-1; weak D call: TRBD1 (6 bases). V lost 0 bases to trimming and J lost 4 bases, with 13 bases between them. CDR3 length: 16 amino acids. CDR1 MNHEY and CDR2 SVGEGT come from the germline V gene.

As regards this clonotype: This may arise from a read error, as a much more abundant clone is one base away. This is likely a read error, given that the CDR3 carries no conserved phenylalanine or tryptophan at its end. As DNA, the CDR3 is TGTGCCAGCAGCTTTCCGGGGGGTAACACTGAAGCTTTCCTT. Translating gives CASSFPGGNTEAFL. This sequence joins TRBV5-6 and TRBJ1-1; D might be TRBD1 (5 bases). The V and J ends lost 2 bases and 2 bases respectively, with 10 bases between them. Looked up from germline, CDR1 is SGHDT and CDR2 is YYEEEE. The CDR3 sequence is 14 residues long.

Comment on this clonotype: This clone may be a read error of a much larger clone one base away. Because it lacks the conserved phenylalanine or tryptophan at the end, this CDR3 is likely a read error. Here the CDR3 DNA reads TGTGCCAGCAGCTTGGCTGGCAGGGGACAAGAGACCCAGTACCTC. This gives the protein CASSLAGRGQETQYL. The chain is built from TRBV7-9 and TRBJ2-5, with D tentatively TRBD1 (6 bases). The CDR3 length is 15 residues. V was cut by 3 bases and J by 2 bases, with 13 bases left in between. Germline V gene data show CDR1 as SEHNR and CDR2 as FQNEAQ (reference sequence).

The chain combines TRBV5-1 with TRBJ2-2, with a possible D match to TRBD2 (6 bases). CDR3 length: 15 amino acids. The V and J ends lost 4 bases and 2 bases respectively, with 12 bases between them. The V gene's germline CDR1 is SGHRS and CDR2 YFSETQ. The CDR3: CASSPRTTNTGELFF. As DNA, the CDR3 is TGCGCCAGCAGCCCCAGGACTACCAACACCGGGGAGCTGTTTTTT.

The chain uses TRBV10-2 and TRBJ2-3; D ambiguous. Trimming removed 4 bases at V and 4 bases at J, with 6 bases between. CDR3 length: 12 amino acids. Germline lookup yields CDR1 WSHSY and CDR2 SAAADI. CDR3 protein: CASSGVADTQYF. As DNA, the CDR3 is TGCGCCAGCAGTGGGGTGGCAGATACGCAGTATTTT.

This clonotype was recorded once. The chain is built from TRBV5-6 and TRBJ2-7; 7 bases fit TRBD1. The CDR3 length is 17 residues. Germline loops: CDR1 SGHDT, CDR2 YYEEEE. V was pared by 0 bases and J by 2 bases, with 11 bases of the junction left unmatched. The CDR3 reads CASSLGGQLSGTYEQYV. The CDR3 nucleotides are TGTGCCAGCAGCTTGGGGGGACAGCTGTCGGGTACCTACGAGCAGTACGTC.

As regards this clonotype: The junction and the germline gene differ at one end; a read error may be behind it. This sequence joins TRBV30 and TRBJ1-4; no reliable D call. The CDR3 extends over 16 amino acids. The germline CDR1 and CDR2 sequences are GTSNPN and SVGIG (reference sequence). The CDR3 DNA sequence: TGTGCCTGGAGTGTACTTGCACTTGCAACTAATGAAAGACTGTTTTTT. This gives the protein CAWSVLALATNERLFF.

This clonotype was picked up many times. V and J are TRBV6-1 and TRBJ1-5; 8 nucleotides align to TRBD1. J was trimmed by 4 bases and V by 6 bases; bases with no gene match: 5. Germline V gene sequence: CDR1 MNHNS, CDR2 SASEGT. The CDR3 consists of 14 residues. The CDR3 protein is CASRLTGENQPQHF. CDR3 nucleotides: TGTGCCAGCAGGCTGACAGGGGAAAATCAGCCCCAGCATTTT.

This clonotype came up many times. A much larger clone is a single base away; this may be a read error. Given the absence of the conserved phenylalanine or tryptophan at the CDR3 end, a read error is likely. The rearrangement uses TRBV2 and TRBJ1-5; D gene unclear. The germline V gene encodes CDR1 SNHLY and CDR2 FYNNEI. The CDR3 length is 14 residues. The ends were cut back, 1 base at V and 0 bases at J, with 4 bases in the middle. The DNA of the CDR3 is TGTGCCAGCAGTGAAGGGGATAGCAATCAGCCCCAGCATCTT. It codes for CASSEGDSNQPQHL.

This clonotype was detected ten times or more. The chain is built from TRBV11-3 and TRBJ2-3; perhaps TRBD2 as D (5 bases). The germline V gene encodes CDR1 SGHNT and CDR2 YENEEA. The CDR3 runs 12 residues. V shed 0 bases and J shed 8 bases, with 6 bases lying between them. The CDR3 sequence is CASSLDEGTQYF. In DNA, the CDR3 is TGTGCCAGCAGCTTAGACGAGGGTACGCAGTATTTT.

The chain joins TRBV2 to TRBJ2-3; 11 bases align to TRBD2. Trimming took 6 bases from V and 1 from J; bases not matched to a gene: 3. The length of the CDR3 is 15 residues. Germline loops: CDR1 SNHLY, CDR2 FYNNEI. The chain's CDR3 is CASRDSGRGTDTQYF. Here the CDR3 DNA reads TGTGCCAGCAGGGATAGCGGGAGGGGCACAGATACGCAGTATTTT.

Concerning this clonotype itself: With a much larger clone just one base away, this may be a read error. The chain employs TRBV6-5 and TRBJ1-5; unclear D gene. This CDR3 comprises 14 residues. From germline, CDR1 is MNHEY and CDR2 SVGAGI. The DNA for the CDR3 is TGTGCCAGCAGTTACTCAGGCAGCGATCAGCCCCGGCATTTT. Its protein product is CASSYSGSDQPRHF.

This chain uses TRBV5-1 with TRBJ2-7; TRBD1 aligns across 7 bases. The germline V gene has CDR1 SGHRS and CDR2 YFSETQ. This CDR3 contains 14 residues. With V trimmed by 2 bases and J by 5 bases, 7 bases remained unmatched. The CDR3 region is CASSLGGAGDEQYF. The DNA for the CDR3 is TGCGCCAGCAGCTTAGGGGGCGCGGGTGACGAGCAGTACTTC.

The chain uses TRBV25-1 and TRBJ2-1; unclear D gene. Germline CDR1 reads MGHDK; CDR2 reads SYGVNS. The CDR3 length is 12 residues. V shed 0 bases and J shed 6 bases, with 3 bases lying between them. Here the CDR3 reads CASSEYANEQFF. In DNA, the CDR3 is TGTGCCAGCAGTGAATACGCCAATGAGCAGTTCTTC.

The V call is TRBV20-1, the J call TRBJ1-2; 9 nucleotides match TRBD1. Germline CDR1 reads DFQATT; CDR2 reads SNEGSKA (reference sequence). V shed 6 bases and J 4 bases; nucleotides not matched to a gene: 15. This CDR3 is built from 16 residues. CDR3 loop: CSAPPAATGGSYGYTF. The CDR3 coding sequence is TGCAGTGCCCCTCCGGCGGCGACAGGGGGTAGCTATGGCTACACCTTC.

This clonotype occurred many times. The chain carries TRBV20-1 and TRBJ2-4; D unclear. V dropped 0 bases and J dropped 0 bases, with 6 bases sitting between them. The germline gives CDR1 DFQATT, CDR2 SNEGSKA (reference sequence). CDR3 length: 14 amino acids. The CDR3 bases are TGCAGTGCTAGAGATCCGCTAGCCAAAAACATTCAGTACTTC. Its translation: CSARDPLAKNIQYF.

This clonotype was detected ten times or more. CDR3: CSVTRTRTAGETQYF. In nucleotides, the CDR3 is TGCAGCGTTACCCGAACCCGGACAGCGGGAGAGACCCAGTACTTC. The chain recombines TRBV29-1 with TRBJ2-5; the D call may be TRBD1 or TRBD2 (6 bases each). Germline CDR1 reads SQVTM; CDR2 reads ANQGSEA. Trimming took off 5 bases at V and 4 bases at J, with 20 bases between the two ends. CDR3 length: 15 amino acids.

Here the CDR3 DNA reads TGCGCCAGCAGCCATGACAGGGGTTATTCACCCCTCCACTTT. Encoded protein: CASSHDRGYSPLHF. This rearrangement joins TRBV4-1 to TRBJ1-6; TRBD1 aligns across 8 bases. There are 14 residues in the CDR3. Germline CDR1 and CDR2: MGHRA and YSYEKL. Unmatched junction bases numbered 3, after V lost 3 bases and J lost 8 bases.

The V and J genes are TRBV2 and TRBJ2-5; D possibly uses TRBD1 or TRBD2 (5 bases each). CDR1 and CDR2 (germline): SNHLY, FYNNEI. The V end lost 5 bases, the J end lost 9 bases, and 25 bases lay between the germline ends. The CDR3 length is 16 residues. DNA of the CDR3: TGTGCCAGCAGTAGTTGGGGCGGAGCGGCCATGGAGGCCCAGTACTTC. The encoded protein is CASSSWGGAAMEAQYF. The entire variable domain, with the rest obtained from reference TRBV2 and TRBJ2-5, is as follows: EPEVTQTPSHQVTQMGQEVILRCVPISNHLYFYWYRQILGQKVEFLVSFYNNEISEKSEIFDDQFSVERPDGSNFTLKIRSTKLEDSAMYFCASSSWGGAAMEAQYFGPGTRLLVL.

This clonotype was found many times. This chain links TRBV20-1 with TRBJ2-1; 7 bases are shared with TRBD1. Trimming removed 3 bases from V and 3 bases from J; junction bases left unmatched: 11. Per germline, CDR1 DFQATT and CDR2 SNEGSKA (reference sequence). This CDR3 contains 16 residues. CDR3 nucleotide sequence: TGCAGTGCTAGGATCTCATCCGGGACAGTCTACAATGAGCAGTTCTTC. This sequence encodes CSARISSGTVYNEQFF.

Concerning this clonotype itself: The CDR3 does not close with the conserved phenylalanine or tryptophan, likely indicating a read error. The chain joins TRBV10-3 to TRBJ2-1; perhaps TRBD1 as D (6 bases). The V gene's germline CDR1 is ENHRY and CDR2 SYGVKD. The V end was cut by 6 bases, the J end by 5 bases, with 11 bases between. The CDR3 runs to 13 residues. CDR3 DNA: TGTGCCATCAGATCGGACAGAAACAATGAGCAGTTCCTC. Encoded protein: CAIRSDRNNEQFL.

The gene calls are TRBV5-1 and TRBJ2-5; D is perhaps TRBD1 or TRBD2 (6 bases each). V lost 0 bases and J lost 2, with 11 bases in between. The V gene's germline CDR1 is SGHRS and CDR2 YFSETQ. The CDR3 extends over 15 amino acids. The CDR3 spells CASSLAGAAQETQYF. CDR3 in DNA: TGCGCCAGCAGCTTGGCGGGGGCGGCACAAGAGACCCAGTACTTC. The full variable domain, completed using reference TRBV5-1 and TRBJ2-5, is KAGVTQTPRYLIKTRGQQVTLSCSPISGHRSVSWYQQTPGQGLQFLFEYFSETQRNKGNFPGRFSGRQFSNSRSEMNVSTLELGDSALYLCASSLAGAAQETQYFGPGTRLLVL.